One and the same sample provided the 31 T cell receptor beta chains below, sequenced in a study of blood T cell repertoires in COVID-19. Using immunoSEQ multiplex PCR, the repertoire was profiled, and TCRdb retains in-frame clones only, with some absent. The repertoire holds 250,000 to 350,000 clones, with around 88% as singletons. The specimen was peripheral blood. The source is a woman aged 30 to 39 who had recovered from COVID-19.

This chain links TRBV7-9 with TRBJ1-1; D remains unclear. Between the trimmed V and J ends, which lost 1 base and 5 bases, there was a span of 8 bases. The length of the CDR3 is 13 residues. Germline V gene lookup returns CDR1 SEHNR and CDR2 FQNEAQ (reference sequence). Here the CDR3 DNA reads TGTGCCAGCAGCTTAGTAGCCGGAACTGAAGCTTTCTTT. Protein sequence: CASSLVAGTEAFF.

This clone was seen a single time. CDR3 DNA sequence: TGTGCCAGCTCACCGGGAGGGGCTGTCCGCAATGAGCAGTTCTTC. This translates into CASSPGGAVRNEQFF. The V gene is TRBV18, the J gene TRBJ2-1, with TRBD2 matching over 7 bases. The CDR3 totals 15 residues. The V gene end was trimmed by 3 bases and the J gene end by 6 bases; junction bases not matched to a gene: 8. CDR1 and CDR2 (germline): KGHSH, LQKENI.

This sequence joins TRBV5-4 and TRBJ2-7; TRBD2 agrees at 8 bases. The CDR3 loop spans 15 amino acids. Germline V gives CDR1 SGHNT, CDR2 YYREEE (reference sequence). After removal of 1 base from V and 4 bases from J, the junction contained 7 bases not matched to a gene. The CDR3 coding sequence is TGTGCCAGCAGCTTGAAGGCGGGGGGAGTTTACGAGCAGTACTTC. This encodes CASSLKAGGVYEQYF.

This chain joins TRBV4-3 and TRBJ2-3; D is undetermined. Germline CDR1 is LGHNA and CDR2 is YSLEER. Trimming left V 1 base short and J 6 bases short, with 14 bases between. CDR3 size: 15 residues. In nucleotides, the CDR3 is TGCGCCAGCAGCCAAGCCCTAGATTGGTCGGATACGCAGTATTTT. It specifies CASSQALDWSDTQYF.

The chain has TRBV5-6 and TRBJ1-6; D unresolved. With 1 base removed from V and 9 bases from J, the gap between germline ends came to 11 bases. The CDR3 is 14 residues long. The germline CDR1 and CDR2 sequences are SGHDT and YYEEEE. The CDR3 nucleotides are TGTGCCAGCAGCTTGAATAACGGGGTTTCACCCCTCCACTTT. It is translated as CASSLNNGVSPLHF. The full variable domain, with the rest looked up from reference TRBV5-6 and TRBJ1-6, is DAGVTQSPTHLIKTRGQQVTLRCSPKSGHDTVSWYQQALGQGPQFIFQYYEEEERQRGNFPDRFSGHQFPNYSSELNVNALLLGDSALYLCASSLNNGVSPLHFGNGTRLTVT.

The chain is built from TRBV5-1 and TRBJ2-1; 7 bases align to TRBD2. V trimming: 4 bases; J trimming: 7 bases; junction bases outside the gene matches: 5. Per the germline V gene, CDR1 is SGHRS and CDR2 is YFSETQ. The CDR3 covers 13 residues. This CDR3 reads CASSPGTTNEQFF. In DNA form, the CDR3 reads TGCGCCAGCAGCCCCGGGACTACAAATGAGCAGTTCTTC.

The CDR3, as DNA: TGTGCCAGCAGCGATCCGGGACAGGGGGATAATTCACCCCTCCACTTT. Translation gives CASSDPGQGDNSPLHF. This chain uses TRBV9 with TRBJ1-6, with 11 bases identical to TRBD1. Trimming at V came to 3 bases and at J to 5 bases, leaving 4 bases not matched to a gene. The germline gives CDR1 SGDLS, CDR2 YYNGEE. The CDR3 length is 16 residues.

This sequence joins TRBV27 and TRBJ2-3; no clear D gene. Per germline, CDR1 MNHEY and CDR2 SMNVEV (reference sequence). There are 14 residues in the CDR3. V was shortened by 1 base and J by 0 bases, with 5 bases between the two germline ends. CDR3 sequence: CASSLFGSTDTQYF. CDR3 coding DNA: TGTGCCAGCAGTTTATTCGGGAGCACAGATACGCAGTATTTT.

This clone was detected once. The chain recombines TRBV2 with TRBJ1-2, with 9 bases aligning to TRBD1. This CDR3 comprises 15 residues. CDR1 SNHLY and CDR2 FYNNEI come from the germline V gene. The V and J ends lost 4 bases and 8 bases, in that order; junction bases with no gene match: 11. This CDR3 is CASSATGTGKEGYTF. The CDR3, as DNA: TGTGCCAGCAGTGCTACCGGGACAGGGAAAGAGGGCTACACCTTC. Full variable domain (remainder filled in from reference TRBV2 and TRBJ1-2): EPEVTQTPSHQVTQMGQEVILRCVPISNHLYFYWYRQILGQKVEFLVSFYNNEISEKSEIFDDQFSVERPDGSNFTLKIRSTKLEDSAMYFCASSATGTGKEGYTFGSGTRLTVV.

The chain joins TRBV5-1 to TRBJ2-1; the match to TRBD1 covers 7 bases. This CDR3 spans 15 amino acids. V lost 0 bases, J lost 9 bases, and 9 bases stayed unmatched. Germline-derived CDR1 and CDR2 are SGHRS and YFSETQ. The CDR3: CASSLGGGESGEQFF. The CDR3 DNA reads as TGCGCCAGCAGCTTGGGAGGGGGCGAATCGGGTGAGCAGTTCTTC.

V gene TRBV5-1 combines with J gene TRBJ1-2, with 9 bases lining up with TRBD1. The CDR3 is 14 amino acids. The J segment lost 4 bases and the V segment lost 1 base, leaving 2 bases of the junction unmatched. From germline, CDR1 is SGHRS and CDR2 YFSETQ. The CDR3 nucleotides are TGCGCCAGCAGCTTGACAGGGGGCGCCTATGGCTACACCTTC. Its translation is CASSLTGGAYGYTF.

The chain combines TRBV7-9 with TRBJ1-2; 9 bases match TRBD1. The CDR3 extends over 14 amino acids. Germline CDR1 is SEHNR and CDR2 is FQNEAQ (reference sequence). Trimming at V came to 6 bases and at J to 5 bases, leaving 7 bases not matched to a gene. The CDR3 region is CASRRQGEGYGYTF. The CDR3 nucleotides are TGTGCCAGCAGAAGACAGGGGGAAGGGTATGGCTACACCTTC.

This sequence joins TRBV7-2 and TRBJ2-5, with D perhaps matching TRBD1 (5 bases). The V end was cut by 5 bases, the J end by 2 bases, with 15 bases between. Germline V gives CDR1 SGHTA, CDR2 FQGNSA. This CDR3 contains 15 residues. The DNA for the CDR3 is TGTGCCAGCAGCCAGGGTCGTAACTTACAAGAGACCCAGTACTTC. Protein sequence: CASSQGRNLQETQYF.

There are many counts of this clone. This chain links TRBV14 with TRBJ2-1; TRBD2 matches at 8 bases. The germline CDR1 and CDR2 sequences are SGHDN and FVKESK. This CDR3 contains 17 residues. V was pared by 4 bases and J by 8 bases, with 16 bases of the junction left unmatched. The CDR3 DNA follows: TGTGCCAGCAGCCCGATTCCAGCGGGGGTAATATGGGATGAGCAGTTCTTC. The encoded protein is CASSPIPAGVIWDEQFF.

This rearrangement joins TRBV18 to TRBJ2-6; maybe TRBD1 (5 bases). Germline CDR1 KGHSH, CDR2 LQKENI. Trimming shortened V by 3 bases and J by 0 bases, and 15 bases separated the two germline ends. The CDR3 has 18 residues. CDR3 in DNA: TGTGCCAGCTCACCCAGACAGACCTCTCTCTCTGGGGCCAACGTCCTGACTTTC. Its protein is CASSPRQTSLSGANVLTF.

CDR3: CASSQVSVSGNTIYF. CDR3 DNA sequence: TGCGCCAGCAGCCAAGTTTCTGTCTCTGGAAACACCATATATTTT. The chain employs TRBV4-1 and TRBJ1-3, with D unclear. There are 15 residues in the CDR3. The V end lost 1 base, the J end lost 0 bases, and 7 bases lay between the germline ends. Germline CDR1 MGHRA, CDR2 YSYEKL.

The chain uses TRBV7-8 and TRBJ1-1; D is perhaps TRBD1 (5 bases). Trimming cost V 3 bases and J 1 base, with 6 bases left between them. Germline CDR1 is SGHVS and CDR2 is FQNEAQ. This CDR3 has 13 amino acids. The CDR3 coding sequence is TGTGCCAGCAGCTTCGGGGGGAACACTGAAGCTTTCTTT. This encodes CASSFGGNTEAFF.

This rearrangement joins TRBV27 to TRBJ1-1; no clear D. The CDR3 is made up of 16 amino acids. The germline V gene has CDR1 MNHEY and CDR2 SMNVEV (reference sequence). The V and J ends lost 4 bases and 5 bases respectively, with 20 bases between them. CDR3 amino acids: CASSSSHPNRGTEAFF. CDR3 DNA: TGTGCCAGCAGTTCTTCCCACCCAAATCGGGGTACTGAAGCTTTCTTT.

CDR3 amino acids: CASSPGVGIVGYTF. The CDR3 DNA reads as TGCGCCAGCAGCCCCGGGGTGGGAATTGTTGGCTACACCTTC. This chain joins TRBV5-1 and TRBJ1-2; D is ambiguous. Looked up from germline, CDR1 is SGHRS and CDR2 is YFSETQ. Trimming took 4 bases from V and 7 from J, leaving 17 bases between them. This CDR3 is 14 amino acids long.

The V and J genes are TRBV6-5 and TRBJ2-5; D is perhaps TRBD1 (6 bases). Germline V CDR1 and CDR2: MNHEY, SVGAGI. Between the trimmed V and J ends, which lost 4 bases and 3 bases, there was a span of 12 bases. CDR3 length: 14 amino acids. Written as DNA, the CDR3 is TGTGCCAGCAGTTTCAGGGGTCGAGAAGAGACCCAGTACTTC. Amino acids: CASSFRGREETQYF.

The chain couples TRBV29-1 to TRBJ1-1; 10 nucleotides line up with TRBD1. V dropped 6 bases and J dropped 4; count of bases not matched to a gene: 5. The CDR3 extends over 13 amino acids. Germline V lookup: CDR1 SQVTM, CDR2 ANQGSEA. CDR3 residues: CSVGTGEGTEAFF. The CDR3 bases are TGCAGCGTCGGGACAGGGGAAGGCACTGAAGCTTTCTTT.

V gene TRBV27 combines with J gene TRBJ2-3; the D gene is possibly TRBD2 (5 bases). The germline V and J ends were trimmed by 2 bases and 2 bases, with 11 bases remaining between them. CDR3 length equals 15 residues. Germline V gene lookup returns CDR1 MNHEY and CDR2 SMNVEV (reference sequence). The CDR3 DNA reads TGTGCCAGCAGTTTAATAGGAGCGGCCACAGATACGCAGTATTTT. Translating it yields CASSLIGAATDTQYF.

The chain employs TRBV19 and TRBJ2-3, with 8 bases identical to TRBD2. With 8 bases clipped from V and 0 bases from J, the junction kept 7 bases outside the gene matches. This CDR3 has 15 amino acids. Germline V gene sequence: CDR1 LNHDA, CDR2 SQIVND (reference sequence). The CDR3 bases are TGTGCCAGTCGAATGACTAGCGTCAGCACAGATACGCAGTATTTT. This encodes CASRMTSVSTDTQYF.

The chain links TRBV19 to TRBJ2-7; 7 nucleotides match TRBD2. The CDR3 contains 14 residues. CDR1 is LNHDA, CDR2 SQIVND, per germline (reference sequence). J gave up 6 bases and V 9 bases, and 14 bases lay outside the gene matches. As DNA, the CDR3 is TGTGCCAGCCCACCGCGGCCGGGAGGCGGCGAGCAGTACTTC. This sequence encodes CASPPRPGGGEQYF.

The gene calls are TRBV7-8 and TRBJ2-7; 15 nucleotides line up with TRBD2. The CDR3 is 15 residues long. In germline, CDR1 is SGHVS, CDR2 FQNEAQ. Trimming removed 5 bases from V and 11 bases from J; junction bases left unmatched: 10. The CDR3 region has the DNA TGTGCCAGCAGCCCCCGCGGTGGGACTAGCGGGGGGAAGTACTTC. Protein sequence: CASSPRGGTSGGKYF.

This clone has more than one count but fewer than ten. The rearrangement uses TRBV15 and TRBJ2-3; tentatively, D is TRBD2 (5 bases). V dropped 8 bases and J dropped 3 bases, with 24 bases sitting between them. Germline V gene data show CDR1 as LNHNV and CDR2 as YYDKDF (reference sequence). The CDR3 has 17 residues. CDR3 coding DNA: TGTGCCACCGGGAGCGGTGTTGGCGGGCTGGGGACAGATACGCAGTATTTT. Its translation: CATGSGVGGLGTDTQYF.

The chain links TRBV4-2 to TRBJ2-7; D gene uncertain. The CDR3 consists of 14 residues. Germline V gene lookup returns CDR1 LGHNA and CDR2 YNFKEQ. V lost 0 bases and J lost 3, with 9 bases in between. CDR3 amino acids: CASSQDTSIYEQYF. Written as DNA, the CDR3 is TGTGCCAGCAGCCAAGATACCAGTATCTACGAGCAGTACTTC.

The CDR3 protein is CSVPGQGLYEQYF. Written as DNA, the CDR3 is TGCAGCGTCCCGGGACAGGGACTCTACGAGCAGTACTTC. This rearrangement joins TRBV29-1 to TRBJ2-7, with 9 bases that match TRBD1. CDR3 length: 13 amino acids. The V gene's germline CDR1 is SQVTM and CDR2 ANQGSEA. The junction had 6 bases not matched to a gene; V was cut back by 6 bases and J by 3 bases.

The V call is TRBV11-2, the J call TRBJ1-6, with D maybe TRBD1 (6 bases). This CDR3 is 14 amino acids long. Germline V gene sequence: CDR1 SGHAT, CDR2 FQNNGV. V was cut by 5 bases and J by 6 bases, with 11 bases left in between. The CDR3 here is CASSTGQINSPLHF. CDR3 in DNA: TGTGCCAGCAGCACTGGACAGATTAATTCACCCCTCCACTTT.

The CDR3, as DNA: TGTGCCAGTAGTCAGACAGGGGGAGAATACGAGCAGTACTTC. Translation: CASSQTGGEYEQYF. The V and J genes are TRBV19 and TRBJ2-7; 9 bases are a match to TRBD1. This CDR3 is built from 14 residues. The V and J ends lost 5 bases and 4 bases, in that order; junction bases with no gene match: 6. CDR1 is LNHDA, CDR2 SQIVND, per germline (reference sequence). The entire variable domain, with the rest obtained from reference TRBV19 and TRBJ2-7, is as follows: DGGITQSPKYLFRKEGQNVTLSCEQNLNHDAMYWYRQDPGQGLRLIYYSQIVNDFQKGDIAEGYSVSREKKESFPLTVTSAQKNPTAFYLCASSQTGGEYEQYFGPGTRLTVT.

A single count supports this clone. The rearrangement links TRBV19 to TRBJ2-4, with D possibly being TRBD2 (5 bases). The CDR3 has 16 residues. Trimming took 3 bases from V and 1 from J, leaving 13 bases between them. The germline V gene has CDR1 LNHDA and CDR2 SQIVND (reference sequence). The CDR3 DNA reads TGTGCCAGTAGTATTCCCCCCCCGGGGGCCAAAAACATTCAGTACTTC. Translating it yields CASSIPPPGAKNIQYF.